This T cell receptor beta chain originates from a study of blood T cell repertoires in COVID-19. Across the study: Spain, Italy and the United States supplied samples that represented acute and convalescent COVID-19. PBMCs, B-cell-depleted T cells, or T cells provided the cDNA or gDNA that made up the material.

In the authors' workflow: Amplification from reference gene primers served as the basis for estimated nucleated cell counts. The assay was immunoSEQ multiplex PCR, and TCRdb's table has in-frame clones only and misses some. V, J and clone size are taken as reported in that table, and D and trimming were inferred from the DNA itself. The table has tens of thousands of clones, 70% to 90% seen once. The CDR3 extends over 17 amino acids. J was trimmed by 5 bases and V by 7 bases; bases with no gene match: 12. Germline assignment: CDR1 KGHDR and CDR2 SFDVKD. This clonotype was obtained from a human donor with active COVID-19. The donor label of this sample is uncertain. The genes are TRBV24-1 and TRBJ2-2, with TRBD2 matching 10 bases. The sequenced material came from peripheral blood. The DNA of the CDR3 is TGTGCCACCAGCTACCGTGGACTAGCGGTGAGGACCGGGGAGCTGTTTTTT. Amino acids: CATSYRGLAVRTGELFF.